One sample yielded the 28 T cell receptor beta chains listed below, sequenced in a study of T cell changes during pregnancy in multiple sclerosis. Generated by immunoSEQ multiplex PCR, the TCRdb table keeps only in-frame clones and is missing some. The sample records roughly 50,000 clones, approximately 94% being singletons. The sequencing here drew on CD8+ T cells from peripheral blood mononuclear cells, taken in the third trimester of pregnancy. These receptors all come from a female donor with multiple sclerosis, enrolled in a pregnancy study.

The CDR3 loop reads CASSLLAEQFF. In nucleotides, the CDR3 is TGTGCCAGCAGCCTACTAGCGGAGCAGTTCTTC. V usage is TRBV5-6 and J usage is TRBJ2-1; the match to TRBD2 covers 7 bases. V shed 4 bases, J shed 10 bases, and the junction held 2 bases outside the gene matches. This CDR3 has 11 residues. Per germline, CDR1 SGHDT and CDR2 YYEEEE.

The chain has TRBV4-1 and TRBJ2-1; D unclear. The CDR3 has 13 amino acids. In germline, CDR1 is MGHRA, CDR2 YSYEKL. Deletions cut 2 bases from V and 8 bases from J, with 10 bases between. The CDR3 region is CASSQTPPDEQFF. CDR3 nucleotide sequence: TGCGCCAGCAGCCAAACCCCTCCGGATGAGCAGTTCTTC.

This chain joins TRBV25-1 and TRBJ2-7; possibly TRBD1 for D (6 bases). This CDR3 region has 13 residues. V was clipped by 0 bases and J by 6 bases, with 9 bases between them. Germline CDR1 is MGHDK and CDR2 is SYGVNS. The CDR3 loop reads CASSEYYRVEQYF. In DNA, the CDR3 is TGTGCCAGCAGTGAATATTACAGGGTCGAGCAGTACTTC.

The chain recombines TRBV28 with TRBJ1-1, with TRBD1 as a possible D gene (6 bases). The germline gives CDR1 MDHEN, CDR2 SYDVKM. The CDR3 length is 15 residues. The V and J ends lost 7 bases and 2 bases respectively, with 17 bases between them. The CDR3: CASNYLGGPNTEAFF. For the CDR3, the DNA is TGTGCCAGCAACTACTTGGGGGGGCCAAACACTGAAGCTTTCTTT.

This clone has just a few counts. The gene calls are TRBV6-1 and TRBJ2-3, with a weak D call TRBD2 (6 bases). The germline V and J ends were trimmed by 1 base and 3 bases, with 11 bases remaining between them. Germline assignment: CDR1 MNHNS and CDR2 SASEGT. This CDR3 has 15 residues. CDR3 loop: CASSEVGGTTDTQYF. CDR3 bases: TGTGCCAGCAGTGAAGTTGGCGGGACTACAGATACGCAGTATTTT.

The table lists this clone with a count of one. This chain joins TRBV5-6 and TRBJ2-6, with D possibly matching TRBD2 (6 bases). Between the trimmed V and J ends, which lost 3 bases and 0 bases, there was a span of 16 bases. CDR1 SGHDT and CDR2 YYEEEE come from the germline V gene. The CDR3 loop spans 18 amino acids. This CDR3 reads CASSSGGTPSSGANVLTF. CDR3 DNA: TGTGCCAGCAGCTCGGGTGGGACTCCCAGCTCTGGGGCCAACGTCCTGACTTTC.

V is TRBV4-2 and J is TRBJ2-3; 10 positions match TRBD2. The germline gives CDR1 LGHNA, CDR2 YNFKEQ. Germline trimming cut 0 bases from V and 6 bases from J; bases unmatched to any gene: 6. The CDR3 is 16 amino acids. The CDR3 region has the DNA TGTGCCAGCAGCCAAGATGTCGCTAGCGGGAGCGATACGCAGTATTTT. This gives the protein CASSQDVASGSDTQYF.

The chain is built from TRBV27 and TRBJ2-7; the D is unclear. The ends were cut back, 0 bases at V and 4 bases at J, with 16 bases in the middle. The V gene's germline CDR1 is MNHEY and CDR2 SMNVEV (reference sequence). The CDR3 has 16 residues. DNA for the CDR3: TGTGCCAGCAGTTTATCGAAAGCAGAGGTCAGTTACGAGCAGTACTTC. Protein: CASSLSKAEVSYEQYF.

This chain joins TRBV7-9 and TRBJ2-5; perhaps TRBD1 as D (5 bases). The V gene's germline CDR1 is SEHNR and CDR2 FQNEAQ (reference sequence). There are 14 residues in the CDR3. Trimming left V 2 bases short and J 2 bases short, with 9 bases between. In nucleotides, the CDR3 is TGTGCCAGCAGCTTATCGACAGAACAAGAGACCCAGTACTTC. Translation: CASSLSTEQETQYF.

The rearrangement uses TRBV7-7 and TRBJ2-2; 7 positions agree with TRBD1. This CDR3 comprises 14 residues. V was clipped by 2 bases and J by 5 bases; unmatched bases: 2. Germline V gives CDR1 SSHAT, CDR2 FNYEAQ (reference sequence). The CDR3 sequence is CASSLRQGTGELFF. The CDR3 DNA is TGTGCCAGCAGCTTAAGACAGGGTACCGGGGAGCTGTTTTTT.

The rearrangement joins TRBV25-1 to TRBJ2-1; the D is unclear. The CDR3 spans 12 residues. V lost 3 bases, J lost 7 bases, and 7 bases lay in between. Germline-derived CDR1 and CDR2 are MGHDK and SYGVNS. For the CDR3, the DNA is TGTGCCAGCAGTGACTCTGTGAATGAGCAGTTCTTC. As protein: CASSDSVNEQFF. Supplemented by reference TRBV25-1 and TRBJ2-1, the full variable domain reads EADIYQTPRYLVIGTGKKITLECSQTMGHDKMYWYQQDPGMELHLIHYSYGVNSTEKGDLSSESTVSRIRTEHFPLTLESARPSHTSQYLCASSDSVNEQFFGPGTRLTVL.

The chain combines TRBV15 with TRBJ2-3; D possibly corresponds to TRBD2 (6 bases). This CDR3 comprises 21 residues. Germline V gene data show CDR1 as LNHNV and CDR2 as YYDKDF (reference sequence). V lost 0 bases to trimming and J lost 5 bases, with 30 bases between them. In DNA form, the CDR3 reads TGTGCCACCAGCAGAGATCACGGAGCGCCCCGACGCCCGGGAGTCATAGATACGCAGTATTTT. Translation gives CATSRDHGAPRRPGVIDTQYF.

This sequence joins TRBV27 and TRBJ2-1, with TRBD2 matching 8 bases. The CDR3 runs 16 residues. V shed 3 bases and J 2 bases; nucleotides not matched to a gene: 6. The germline V gene has CDR1 MNHEY and CDR2 SMNVEV (reference sequence). Here the CDR3 DNA reads TGTGCCAGCAGTTTCTCAGCGGGAGAAACCTACAATGAGCAGTTCTTC. Its translation is CASSFSAGETYNEQFF.

V usage is TRBV18 and J usage is TRBJ1-4; D might be TRBD1 (5 bases). CDR1 is KGHSH, CDR2 LQKENI, per germline. This CDR3 has 16 residues. V lost 0 bases and J lost 7, with 15 bases in between. The CDR3 sequence is CASSPPGRGSGEKLFF. The CDR3 DNA sequence: TGTGCCAGCTCACCACCGGGAAGGGGCTCGGGTGAAAAACTGTTTTTT.

This chain connects TRBV25-1 to TRBJ2-1, with a weak D call TRBD2 (5 bases). The CDR3 consists of 11 residues. The germline V gene encodes CDR1 MGHDK and CDR2 SYGVNS. V shed 10 bases and J shed 10 bases, with 14 bases lying between them. The CDR3 spells CATHRGNEQFF. The CDR3 coding sequence is TGTGCCACCCACCGGGGAAACGAGCAGTTCTTC.

The chain recombines TRBV7-9 with TRBJ2-1; 12 bases are a match to TRBD2. Germline V gene data show CDR1 as SEHNR and CDR2 as FQNEAQ (reference sequence). The trim removed 7 bases at V and 0 bases at J, leaving 10 bases unmatched. There are 18 residues in the CDR3. CDR3 nucleotide sequence: TGTGCCAGCACCACTGGACTAGCGGGAACGAGCTCCTACAATGAGCAGTTCTTC. This codes for CASTTGLAGTSSYNEQFF.

This clone is a singleton in its sample. The chain joins TRBV6-6 to TRBJ2-3; D uncertain. V lost 6 bases and J lost 5, with 9 bases in between. Per the germline V gene, CDR1 is MNHNY and CDR2 is SVGAGI (reference sequence). This CDR3 has 12 amino acids. CDR3 sequence: CASSPPGDTQYF. The CDR3 nucleotides are TGTGCCAGCAGCCCGCCGGGAGATACGCAGTATTTT.

The chain employs TRBV19 and TRBJ2-2, with 8 positions matching TRBD2. This CDR3 is 16 amino acids long. The J segment lost 3 bases and the V segment lost 1 base, leaving 4 bases of the junction unmatched. Looked up from germline, CDR1 is LNHDA and CDR2 is SQIVND (reference sequence). Here the CDR3 reads CASSIGAGRDTGELFF. Written as DNA, the CDR3 is TGTGCCAGTAGTATAGGTGCCGGGAGGGACACCGGGGAGCTGTTTTTT.

The gene calls are TRBV4-1 and TRBJ2-7, with a weak D call TRBD1 (6 bases). The CDR3 runs 15 residues. Germline V gene lookup returns CDR1 MGHRA and CDR2 YSYEKL. Trimming removed 0 bases from V and 7 bases from J, with 16 bases in between. CDR3 protein: CASSQDTGNKVEQYF. The CDR3 DNA follows: TGCGCCAGCAGCCAAGATACAGGGAATAAAGTTGAGCAGTACTTC.

The rearrangement joins TRBV27 to TRBJ2-7, with 10 nucleotides matching TRBD1. Unmatched junction bases numbered 8, after V lost 0 bases and J lost 6 bases. This CDR3 is built from 16 residues. Germline-derived CDR1 and CDR2 are MNHEY and SMNVEV (reference sequence). CDR3 DNA: TGTGCCAGCAGTTTATCCTCCGGGACAGGGGCTAGCGAGCAGTACTTC. This gives the protein CASSLSSGTGASEQYF.

V is TRBV25-1 and J is TRBJ1-1, with 7 nucleotides matching TRBD1. The CDR3 loop spans 12 amino acids. Germline CDR1 and CDR2: MGHDK and SYGVNS. Losses at the gene ends were 9 bases for V and 9 bases for J; bases not matched to a gene: 10. The CDR3 region is CASQGQANKAFF. The CDR3 DNA reads TGTGCCAGTCAAGGACAGGCTAACAAAGCTTTCTTT.

This chain uses TRBV25-1 with TRBJ1-2; 11 positions match TRBD1. Losses at the gene ends were 4 bases for V and 4 bases for J; bases not matched to a gene: 5. CDR3 length: 15 residues. Per germline, CDR1 MGHDK and CDR2 SYGVNS. The CDR3 loop reads CASSGRDRGAYGYTF. The DNA of the CDR3 is TGTGCCAGCAGTGGACGGGACAGGGGGGCCTATGGCTACACCTTC.

The chain employs TRBV10-3 and TRBJ2-1, with 10 bases aligning to TRBD2. Germline V lookup: CDR1 ENHRY, CDR2 SYGVKD. J gave up 9 bases and V 10 bases, and 18 bases lay outside the gene matches. The CDR3 extends over 16 amino acids. CDR3 region: CATSLAGGGHGGEQFF. The CDR3 nucleotides read TGTGCCACATCCTTAGCGGGAGGAGGCCACGGGGGTGAGCAGTTCTTC.

The V gene is TRBV6-1, the J gene TRBJ2-3; 8 positions agree with TRBD1. The CDR3 covers 16 residues. Germline lookup yields CDR1 MNHNS and CDR2 SASEGT. The V gene end was trimmed by 4 bases and the J gene end by 0 bases; junction bases not matched to a gene: 6. The CDR3 region is CASSVQTGASTDTQYF. The CDR3, as DNA: TGTGCCAGCAGTGTTCAGACAGGGGCAAGCACAGATACGCAGTATTTT.

The chain uses TRBV27 and TRBJ2-5; no reliable D call. Deletions cut 3 bases from V and 5 bases from J, with 10 bases between. CDR3 length: 13 residues. Germline CDR1 is MNHEY and CDR2 is SMNVEV (reference sequence). Here the CDR3 DNA reads TGTGCCAGCAGTTTTCAGGTGCGCGAGACCCAGTACTTC. It codes for CASSFQVRETQYF.

V and J are TRBV7-3 and TRBJ1-1; no clear D. The CDR3 has 13 residues. The V gene lost 3 bases and the J gene lost 1 base, with 6 bases spanning the gap. Germline CDR1 reads SGHTA; CDR2 reads FQGTGA. This CDR3 is CASSFGENTEAFF. CDR3 nucleotide sequence: TGTGCCAGCAGCTTCGGGGAGAACACTGAAGCTTTCTTT.

The rearrangement joins TRBV5-4 to TRBJ2-1; tentatively, D is TRBD2 (5 bases). V shed 3 bases and J shed 5 bases, with 18 bases lying between them. The CDR3 runs to 16 residues. CDR1 is SGHNT and CDR2 is YYREEE in the germline V gene (reference sequence). CDR3 in DNA: TGTGCCAGCAGCTATATAATAGCGAAAGACGACAATGAGCAGTTCTTC. It specifies CASSYIIAKDDNEQFF.

This chain joins TRBV10-1 and TRBJ2-7; perhaps TRBD1 as D (7 bases). In germline, CDR1 is WNHNN, CDR2 SYGVQD (reference sequence). This CDR3 region has 14 residues. Trimming removed 5 bases from V and 6 bases from J, with 17 bases in between. The CDR3: CASSRDSGHTEQYF. The CDR3 DNA reads as TGCGCCAGCAGTAGGGACAGCGGGCATACCGAGCAGTACTTC.